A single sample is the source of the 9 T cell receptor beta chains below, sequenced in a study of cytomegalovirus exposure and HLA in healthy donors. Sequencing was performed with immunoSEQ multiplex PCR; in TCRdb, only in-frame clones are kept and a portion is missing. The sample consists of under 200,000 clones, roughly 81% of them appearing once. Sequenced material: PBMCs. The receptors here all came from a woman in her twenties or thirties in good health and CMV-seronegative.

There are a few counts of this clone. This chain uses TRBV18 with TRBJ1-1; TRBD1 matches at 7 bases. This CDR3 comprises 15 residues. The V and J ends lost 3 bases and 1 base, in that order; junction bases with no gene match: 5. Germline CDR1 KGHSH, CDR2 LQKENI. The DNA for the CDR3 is TGTGCCAGCTCACCCCTGGGACAGCCGAACACTGAAGCTTTCTTT. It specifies CASSPLGQPNTEAFF.

CDR3 residues: CASSVGHQNTEAFF. Written as DNA, the CDR3 is TGTGCCAGCAGCGTGGGACACCAAAACACTGAAGCTTTCTTT. The chain combines TRBV9 with TRBJ1-1; possible D gene TRBD1, 6 bases. The CDR3 contains 14 residues. The V and J ends lost 2 bases and 2 bases respectively, with 10 bases between them. CDR1 is SGDLS and CDR2 is YYNGEE in the germline V gene.

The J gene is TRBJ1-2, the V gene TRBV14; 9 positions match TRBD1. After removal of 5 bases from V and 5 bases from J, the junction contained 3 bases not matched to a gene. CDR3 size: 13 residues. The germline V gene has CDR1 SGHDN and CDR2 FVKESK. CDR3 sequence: CASSFGQGYGYTF. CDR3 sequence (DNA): TGTGCCAGCAGCTTCGGACAGGGGTATGGCTACACCTTC.

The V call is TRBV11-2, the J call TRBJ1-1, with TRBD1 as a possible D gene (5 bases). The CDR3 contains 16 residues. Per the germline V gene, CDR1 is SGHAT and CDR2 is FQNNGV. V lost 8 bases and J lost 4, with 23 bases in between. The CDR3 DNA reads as TGTGCCAGCGCCCCCCGCTCGGGGGGGGTTATCACTGAAGCTTTCTTT. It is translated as CASAPRSGGVITEAFF.

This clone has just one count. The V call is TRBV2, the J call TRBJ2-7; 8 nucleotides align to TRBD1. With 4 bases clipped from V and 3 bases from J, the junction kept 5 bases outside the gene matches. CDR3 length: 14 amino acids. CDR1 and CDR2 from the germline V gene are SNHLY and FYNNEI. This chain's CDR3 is CASSGGRGHYEQYF. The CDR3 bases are TGTGCCAGCAGTGGTGGCAGGGGGCACTACGAGCAGTACTTC.

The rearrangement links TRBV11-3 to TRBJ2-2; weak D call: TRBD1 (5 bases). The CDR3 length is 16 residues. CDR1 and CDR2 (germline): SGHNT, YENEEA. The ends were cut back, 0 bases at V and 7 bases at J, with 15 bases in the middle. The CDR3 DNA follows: TGTGCCAGCAGCTTAGATTTGACAGTTTATGGCGGGGAGCTGTTTTTT. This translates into CASSLDLTVYGGELFF.

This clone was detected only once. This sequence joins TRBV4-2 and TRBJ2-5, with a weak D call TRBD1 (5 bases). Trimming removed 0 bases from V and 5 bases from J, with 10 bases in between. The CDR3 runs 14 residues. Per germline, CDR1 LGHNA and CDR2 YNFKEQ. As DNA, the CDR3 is TGTGCCAGCAGCCAAGAAGGGGTACAGGAGACCCAGTACTTC. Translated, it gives CASSQEGVQETQYF.

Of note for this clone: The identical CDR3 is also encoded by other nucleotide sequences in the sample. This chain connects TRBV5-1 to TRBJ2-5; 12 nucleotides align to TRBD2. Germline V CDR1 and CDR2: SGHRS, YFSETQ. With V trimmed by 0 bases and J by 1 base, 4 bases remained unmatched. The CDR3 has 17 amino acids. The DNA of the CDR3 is TGCGCCAGCAGCTTGGCCCTAGCGGGAGGGCCCCAAGAGACCCAGTACTTC. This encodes CASSLALAGGPQETQYF.

CDR3 amino acids: CASSDGQGAHNEQFF. The CDR3 DNA reads as TGTGCCAGCAGTGACGGGCAGGGTGCCCACAATGAGCAGTTCTTC. The chain is built from TRBV25-1 and TRBJ2-1, with D tentatively TRBD1 (5 bases). Germline V gives CDR1 MGHDK, CDR2 SYGVNS. The CDR3 loop spans 15 amino acids. Trimming cost V 3 bases and J 5 bases, with 14 bases left between them.